One and the same sample provided the 26 T cell receptor beta chains below, sequenced in a study of T cell responses to AZD1222 COVID-19 vaccine. Repertoires were generated with immunoSEQ multiplex PCR, while TCRdb's copy carries only in-frame clones and drops some. The profile covers tens of thousands of clones, with around 85% appearing a single time and 20% to 25% taken by the ten largest. Sequenced material: peripheral blood, taken on day 0 of MenACWY control vaccination. These receptors all stem from an adult in good health.

The chain joins TRBV19 to TRBJ2-1, with D maybe TRBD1 (7 bases). This CDR3 region has 17 residues. V was pared by 0 bases and J by 7 bases, with 19 bases between. CDR1 and CDR2 from the germline V gene are LNHDA and SQIVND (reference sequence). This CDR3 reads CASSIEGSGARGNEQFF. The CDR3 DNA sequence: TGTGCCAGTAGTATAGAGGGTAGCGGAGCCAGGGGGAATGAGCAGTTCTTC.

V usage is TRBV4-1 and J usage is TRBJ2-1; D possibly matches TRBD1 or TRBD2 (5 bases each). Germline loops: CDR1 MGHRA, CDR2 YSYEKL. The CDR3 extends over 11 amino acids. The V and J ends lost 7 bases and 14 bases respectively, with 15 bases between them. The CDR3 spells CASNERDGEFF. DNA for the CDR3: TGCGCCAGCAACGAACGGGACGGGGAGTTCTTC.

The rearrangement uses TRBV7-2 and TRBJ2-2; 8 bases fit TRBD1. J gave up 3 bases and V 1 base, and 4 bases lay outside the gene matches. Germline CDR1 SGHTA, CDR2 FQGNSA. The CDR3 contains 16 residues. CDR3 region: CASSLDTGGYTGELFF. CDR3 nucleotides: TGTGCCAGCAGCTTAGACACAGGGGGGTACACCGGGGAGCTGTTTTTT.

The table lists this clone with a count of one. The CDR3: CASRLSGSKDGEQFF. The CDR3 DNA is TGTGCCAGCCGGCTTAGCGGGAGTAAGGACGGCGAGCAGTTCTTC. The chain employs TRBV6-5 and TRBJ2-1, with 9 bases aligning to TRBD2. Losses at the gene ends were 8 bases for V and 10 bases for J; bases not matched to a gene: 15. CDR1 is MNHEY and CDR2 is SVGAGI in the germline V gene. The CDR3 length is 15 residues.

J is TRBJ2-3 and V is TRBV6-5; 9 nucleotides match TRBD2. The length of the CDR3 is 16 residues. Per germline, CDR1 MNHEY and CDR2 SVGAGI. Germline trimming cut 0 bases from V and 4 bases from J; bases unmatched to any gene: 5. This CDR3 is CASSYSRGLAADTQYF. The CDR3 bases are TGTGCCAGCAGTTACTCGAGGGGACTAGCTGCAGATACGCAGTATTTT.

The chain carries TRBV11-2 and TRBJ2-3; perhaps TRBD2 as D (5 bases). Germline V CDR1 and CDR2: SGHAT, FQNNGV. The V and J ends lost 8 bases and 2 bases respectively, with 17 bases between them. CDR3 length: 15 residues. The CDR3 DNA sequence: TGTGCCAGCGCATCGCGAAGCGGCCCCACAGATACGCAGTATTTT. This sequence encodes CASASRSGPTDTQYF.

This clone was detected once. This chain uses TRBV6-1 with TRBJ2-6, with 7 bases lining up with TRBD2. Germline-derived CDR1 and CDR2 are MNHNS and SASEGT. The CDR3 is 17 amino acids. V shed 2 bases and J 3 bases; nucleotides not matched to a gene: 7. The CDR3 sequence: CASSELLRTSGANVLTF. CDR3 DNA: TGTGCCAGCAGTGAACTCTTGAGGACTAGTGGGGCCAACGTCCTGACTTTC.

This chain joins TRBV29-1 and TRBJ1-1; D is unresolved. Trimming removed 6 bases at V and 5 bases at J, with 13 bases between. Germline CDR1 reads SQVTM; CDR2 reads ANQGSEA. The CDR3 has 12 residues. DNA for the CDR3: TGCAGCGTCCCGGACCGAGGGACTGAAGCTTTCTTT. It yields the protein CSVPDRGTEAFF.

This chain links TRBV5-1 with TRBJ2-3, with D unresolved. Trimming took off 4 bases at V and 6 bases at J, with 9 bases between the two ends. Germline V CDR1 and CDR2: SGHRS, YFSETQ. The CDR3 runs 12 residues. DNA of the CDR3: TGCGCCAGCAGCCTCCGTCCTGATACGCAGTATTTT. Its protein is CASSLRPDTQYF.

This chain connects TRBV19 to TRBJ1-1; 7 bases line up with TRBD1. CDR3 length equals 11 residues. The germline gives CDR1 LNHDA, CDR2 SQIVND (reference sequence). J was trimmed by 5 bases and V by 6 bases; bases with no gene match: 0. The CDR3 protein is CASRTGTEAFF. The CDR3 DNA is TGTGCCAGTAGGACAGGGACTGAAGCTTTCTTT.

This clone turned up a few times. The chain carries TRBV5-5 and TRBJ1-3; D remains ambiguous. Per the germline V gene, CDR1 is SGHKS and CDR2 is YYEKEE (reference sequence). The V gene lost 0 bases and the J gene lost 4 bases, with 11 bases spanning the gap. This CDR3 comprises 15 residues. The DNA for the CDR3 is TGTGCCAGCAGCTTGGAGCTCATCCAGGGAAACACCATATATTTT. Translation gives CASSLELIQGNTIYF.

The chain employs TRBV14 and TRBJ2-7; D is unclear. V was clipped by 4 bases and J by 1 base, with 11 bases between them. The V gene's germline CDR1 is SGHDN and CDR2 FVKESK. The CDR3 runs 14 residues. CDR3 nucleotides: TGTGCCAGCAGCCGAAAGGACGGTTCCTACGAGCAGTACTTC. The encoded protein is CASSRKDGSYEQYF.

This chain connects TRBV5-5 to TRBJ2-5; 8 bases map to TRBD1. V lost 4 bases to trimming and J lost 4 bases; unmatched junction nucleotides: 6. The length of the CDR3 is 14 residues. Germline CDR1 SGHKS, CDR2 YYEKEE (reference sequence). The CDR3 DNA follows: TGTGCCAGCAGCAACGGACAGGGAAGAGAGACCCAGTACTTC. This encodes CASSNGQGRETQYF. Filled out from reference TRBV5-5 and TRBJ2-5, the complete variable domain reads DAGVTQSPTHLIKTRGQQVTLRCSPISGHKSVSWYQQVLGQGPQFIFQYYEKEERGRGNFPDRFSARQFPNYSSELNVNALLLGDSALYLCASSNGQGRETQYFGPGTRLLVL.

The chain is built from TRBV6-1 and TRBJ1-2; D gene ambiguous. Germline lookup yields CDR1 MNHNS and CDR2 SASEGT. The CDR3 extends over 16 amino acids. V was clipped by 1 base and J by 3 bases, with 15 bases between them. CDR3 coding DNA: TGTGCCAGCAGTGAAGAAATTGAGACACCGTACTATGGCTACACCTTC. Translating gives CASSEEIETPYYGYTF.

The chain couples TRBV18 to TRBJ1-5; 9 bases line up with TRBD1. The CDR3 has 13 residues. Germline-derived CDR1 and CDR2 are KGHSH and LQKENI. Losses at the gene ends were 3 bases for V and 8 bases for J; bases not matched to a gene: 2. DNA of the CDR3: TGTGCCAGCTCACCCCGGACAGGGGAGCCCCAGCATTTT. The encoded protein is CASSPRTGEPQHF.

This rearrangement joins TRBV2 to TRBJ1-5; tentative D call: TRBD1 (5 bases). Trimming took off 4 bases at V and 6 bases at J, with 13 bases between the two ends. The CDR3 is 14 residues long. CDR1 is SNHLY and CDR2 is FYNNEI in the germline V gene. The CDR3 DNA reads TGTGCCAGCAGTGCGCAGGGCCTGCGTCAGCCCCAGCATTTT. This encodes CASSAQGLRQPQHF.

V is TRBV7-2 and J is TRBJ1-5; TRBD1 is a possible D gene (5 bases). The V end lost 0 bases, the J end lost 0 bases, and 18 bases lay between the germline ends. Germline CDR1 SGHTA, CDR2 FQGNSA. The CDR3 is made up of 19 amino acids. CDR3 loop: CASSLAGRGTLYSNQPQHF. The CDR3 nucleotides are TGTGCCAGCAGCTTAGCGGGGCGGGGGACTCTTTATAGCAATCAGCCCCAGCATTTT.

The genes are TRBV30 and TRBJ1-2; 9 bases match TRBD1. The CDR3 is 14 residues long. V shed 2 bases, J shed 5 bases, and the junction held 6 bases outside the gene matches. Per the germline V gene, CDR1 is GTSNPN and CDR2 is SVGIG (reference sequence). Here the CDR3 DNA reads TGTGCCTGGAGTCCGGGACAGGGTTGGTATGGCTACACCTTC. Its protein product is CAWSPGQGWYGYTF. Full variable domain (outside the CDR3, taken from reference TRBV30 and TRBJ1-2): SQTIHQWPATLVQPVGSPLSLECTVEGTSNPNLYWYRQAAGRGLQLLFYSVGIGQISSEVPQNLSASRPQDRQFILSSKKLLLSDSGFYLCAWSPGQGWYGYTFGSGTRLTVV.

The chain joins TRBV3-1 (or the pseudogene TRBV3-2) to TRBJ2-1; D call uncertain. CDR3 length equals 17 residues. The germline V gene has CDR1 LGHDT and CDR2 YNNKEL (reference sequence). The ends were cut back, 1 base at V and 0 bases at J, with 13 bases in the middle. The CDR3 DNA sequence: TGTGCCAGCAGCCAAGGGGTAGCCCTGAGCTCCTACAATGAGCAGTTCTTC. Its translation is CASSQGVALSSYNEQFF.

This chain links TRBV6-5 with TRBJ2-2; D ambiguous. V lost 11 bases, J lost 0 bases, and 10 bases lay in between. The CDR3 has 13 amino acids. Germline CDR1 and CDR2: MNHEY and SVGAGI. CDR3 DNA: TGTGCCGGCCGGCCTACGAACACCGGGGAGCTGTTTTTT. Its translation is CAGRPTNTGELFF.

V usage is TRBV10-3 and J usage is TRBJ1-6, with D possibly TRBD1 on 6 matching bases. Germline CDR1 reads ENHRY; CDR2 reads SYGVKD. V lost 4 bases, J lost 8 bases, and 9 bases lay in between. The CDR3 sequence is 13 residues long. CDR3 nucleotide sequence: TGTGCCATCAGTGGGGACATGGATTCACCCCTCCACTTT. Protein product: CAISGDMDSPLHF.

This chain joins TRBV28 and TRBJ2-7, with 7 bases lining up with TRBD1. This CDR3 spans 14 amino acids. V was clipped by 5 bases and J by 6 bases; unmatched bases: 10. Germline V gene lookup returns CDR1 MDHEN and CDR2 SYDVKM. Written as DNA, the CDR3 is TGTGCCAGCAGTCTGACAGGGAATAAGGGCGAGCAGTACTTC. It is translated as CASSLTGNKGEQYF.

This clone turned up a few times. The chain uses TRBV12-5 and TRBJ1-2; possibly TRBD1 for D (5 bases). Between the trimmed V and J ends, which lost 7 bases and 6 bases, there was a span of 18 bases. Germline lookup yields CDR1 LGHNT and CDR2 FRNRAP. There are 14 residues in the CDR3. CDR3 residues: CASAFQGVRDGYTF. In nucleotides, the CDR3 is TGTGCTAGTGCCTTCCAAGGGGTGCGGGATGGCTACACCTTC.

The chain combines TRBV30 with TRBJ1-4; the D gene is possibly TRBD1 (5 bases). V lost 5 bases and J 7 bases, leaving 17 bases between the germline ends. Germline assignment: CDR1 GTSNPN and CDR2 SVGIG (reference sequence). The CDR3 contains 14 residues. The CDR3 DNA follows: TGTGCCTGGGGGGTTAGTGGGGGAGGTGAAAAACTGTTTTTT. Encoded protein: CAWGVSGGGEKLFF. Together with reference TRBV30 and TRBJ1-4, the CDR3 gives the full variable domain: SQTIHQWPATLVQPVGSPLSLECTVEGTSNPNLYWYRQAAGRGLQLLFYSVGIGQISSEVPQNLSASRPQDRQFILSSKKLLLSDSGFYLCAWGVSGGGEKLFFGSGTQLSVL.

The chain couples TRBV14 to TRBJ2-3; 14 bases are a match to TRBD2. Germline V lookup: CDR1 SGHDN, CDR2 FVKESK. The CDR3 consists of 16 residues. V shed 5 bases, J shed 1 base, and the junction held 2 bases outside the gene matches. CDR3 protein: CASSGGLAGGTDTQYF. The CDR3 bases are TGTGCCAGCAGCGGGGGACTAGCGGGAGGCACAGATACGCAGTATTTT.

V usage is TRBV12-3 or TRBV12-4 and J usage is TRBJ2-5; D might be TRBD2 (7 bases). The CDR3 extends over 13 amino acids. The V end was cut by 1 base, the J end by 7 bases, with 10 bases between. The DNA of the CDR3 is TGTGCCAGCAGTTTAGAGGGGGGGAGGACCCAGTACTTC. This encodes CASSLEGGRTQYF.